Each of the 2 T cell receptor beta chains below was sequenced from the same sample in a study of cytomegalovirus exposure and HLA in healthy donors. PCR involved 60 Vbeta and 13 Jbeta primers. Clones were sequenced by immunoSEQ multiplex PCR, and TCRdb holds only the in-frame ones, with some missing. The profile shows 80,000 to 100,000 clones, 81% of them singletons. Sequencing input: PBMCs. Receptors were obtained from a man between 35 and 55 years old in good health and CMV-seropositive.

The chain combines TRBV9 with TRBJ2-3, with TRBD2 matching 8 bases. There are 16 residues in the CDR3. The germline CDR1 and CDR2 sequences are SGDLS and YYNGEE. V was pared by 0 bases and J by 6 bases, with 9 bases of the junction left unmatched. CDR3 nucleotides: TGTGCCAGCAGCGTAGCTCCCAGCGGGGGATCCGATACGCAGTATTTT. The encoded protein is CASSVAPSGGSDTQYF.

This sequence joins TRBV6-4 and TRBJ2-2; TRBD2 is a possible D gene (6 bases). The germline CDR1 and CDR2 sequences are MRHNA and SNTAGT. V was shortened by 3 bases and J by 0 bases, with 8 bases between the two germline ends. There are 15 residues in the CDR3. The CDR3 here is CASSEVAANTGELFF. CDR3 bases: TGTGCCAGCAGTGAGGTAGCGGCGAACACCGGGGAGCTGTTTTTT.